This record looks at one T cell receptor (beta chain) sequence and its context. Its antigen remains unknown. This sample stems from a study of cytomegalovirus exposure and HLA in healthy donors. On the study more broadly: The Caucasian-associated ancestry cluster contained 81% of the roughly 370 genotyped donors. Study-level points and caveats: Sequences of the TCR beta chain were said to predict the HLA-A and HLA-B alleles of most subjects accurately. A later analysis found TCR association rates differed by HLA locus, highest for DRB1 and lowest for HLA-C.

This CDR3 region has 13 residues. V lost 1 base to trimming and J lost 5 bases, with 6 bases between them. Germline-derived CDR1 and CDR2 are SNHLY and FYNNEI. The PCR ran on 60 Vbeta and 13 Jbeta primers. How the authors handled the data: Later reanalysis found about 80 million unique TCR beta chains, around 9.9 million of them shared. TCRdb's copy holds only in-frame clones and misses some; the assay was immunoSEQ multiplex PCR. The D gene and trimming were derived from the DNA, and the V and J assignments and clone size from that table. Its clone listing holds 130,000 or so clones. What was sequenced was PBMCs. The sequence came from a woman aged 40 to 50 in good health and CMV-seronegative. This sequence joins TRBV2 and TRBJ2-1, with D uncertain. The CDR3 is CASSEGLNNEQFF. For the CDR3, the DNA is TGTGCCAGCAGTGAAGGGCTCAACAATGAGCAGTTCTTC.